This record covers a single T cell receptor beta chain. Its antigen is undetermined. TCRdb keeps only in-frame clones here, not all; method: immunoSEQ multiplex PCR. Here the sample spans some 110,000 clones, around 94% being singletons. The data were obtained in a study of T cell responses to AZD1222 COVID-19 vaccine. Study-wide points: All repertoire sampling was performed exclusively after the peak T cell response. Mostly white British, mostly female donors; authors suggested clonal diversity may be underestimated. In the spike-specific TCR repertoire, nearly half reportedly target unmutated variant regions. Increased Spike-specific TCR breadth and depth were observed after two AZD1222 doses.

This CDR3 has 18 amino acids. Germline assignment: CDR1 KGHDR and CDR2 SFDVKD. Trimming cost V 3 bases and J 0 bases; bases outside gene matches: 7. Here the sequenced sample was peripheral blood, taken on day 0 of AZD1222 vaccination. The chain employs TRBV24-1 and TRBJ1-5, with TRBD1 matching 10 bases. The clonotype comes from an adult in good health. The CDR3 DNA follows: TGTGCCACCAGTGATCCAGAAGGGACAGGGGATAGCAATCAGCCCCAGCATTTT. It translates to CATSDPEGTGDSNQPQHF.